This T cell receptor (beta chain) was documented in a study of blood T cells in healthy people across ages. Study results and limitations: Naive and antigen-experienced cells could not be conclusively compared, given unsorted PBMCs.

A sample-barcoded 5' primer and a J-beta primer mix were used in a second PCR of roughly 6 to 11 cycles. Researchers report that a template-switch adaptor with 12 random nucleotides tagged each cDNA molecule. TCRdb called the 5' RACE reads again in MiXCR, with one record for every CDR3 protein. The sample lists 550,000 to 800,000 distinct CDR3 sequences, about 30% occurring once. This clonotype showed up many times. No antigen is known for it. The germline gives CDR1 DFQATT, CDR2 SNEGSKA (reference sequence). Trimming removed 6 bases from V and 3 bases from J; junction bases left unmatched: 12. The length of the CDR3 is 15 residues.

This clonotype was obtained from a woman aged 80 or older in good health. This chain links TRBV20-1 with TRBJ2-5; 8 nucleotides align to TRBD2. Sequenced sample: blood. CDR3 in amino acids: CSASYSGVGEETQYF. The DNA of the CDR3 is TGCAGTGCAAGCTATAGCGGGGTCGGGGAAGAGACCCAGTACTTC.